The present TCR beta chain was sequenced within a study of blood T cell repertoires in COVID-19. Study details: The samples span acute and convalescent COVID-19 from the United States, Italy and Spain. Sample material is recorded as cDNA or gDNA derived from T cells, B-cell-depleted T cells, or PBMCs.

Using immunoSEQ multiplex PCR, the repertoire was profiled, and TCRdb retains in-frame clones only, with some absent. The profile shows about 240,000 clones, roughly 90% of them singletons. The sample holds a few counts of this clone. The study drew participants aged about 18 to 95 years from about two dozen US areas. Recovered status in Cohort 3 required two negative PCRs, clearance, or symptom resolution. The CDR3 runs 12 residues. Germline V CDR1 and CDR2: SGHAT, FQDESV (reference sequence). Trimming pared 5 bases from V and 0 bases from J, leaving 5 bases between. The sequence came from a woman aged 25-40 years who had recovered from COVID-19. The chain has TRBV11-1 and TRBJ2-7; D remains ambiguous. The sample comprised PBMCs or T cells enriched from blood (not recorded which). This CDR3 is CASSPPSYEQYF. CDR3 DNA sequence: TGTGCCAGCAGCCCTCCCTCCTACGAGCAGTACTTC.